This paragraph reports one T cell receptor (beta chain). The target antigen is unknown. These data come from a study of long-term antiretroviral therapy in people with HIV. Study-level results: Dominating the repertoire at all time points were the clones that expanded before ART. Control repertoires displayed wider CDR3 length ranges than the HIV repertoires. The study found that diversity rose after ART but stayed below transplant donor controls. ART adherence, viral resistance and therapy changes went unrecorded.

Trimming cost V 6 bases and J 1 base; bases outside gene matches: 12. The CDR3 contains 17 residues. The libraries were made with immunoSEQ v3.0 at survey level. Assay used: immunoSEQ multiplex PCR; TCRdb lists only in-frame clones, some missing. The repertoire holds fewer than 25,000 clones, around 85% seen once, with 6% to 8.5% in the top ten. V gene TRBV23-1 combines with J gene TRBJ2-3, with 8 bases aligning to TRBD2. TRBV23-1 is filed as an ORF, its function uncertain. Sequencing was performed on unsorted PBMCs, taken 1.5 years after starting antiretroviral therapy. The sequence derives from a man aged 25-40 years with HIV. CDR3 amino acids: CASRKTSAAPGTDTQYF. CDR3 bases: TGCGCCAGCAGAAAGACTAGCGCAGCGCCCGGCACAGATACGCAGTATTTT.